These T cell receptor beta chains were read from a single sample in a study of T cell responses to AZD1222 COVID-19 vaccine. The table came from immunoSEQ multiplex PCR; TCRdb's copy has only in-frame clones and leaves some out. Found here are about 140,000 clones, roughly 91% of them singletons; the top ten hold around 5.4%. The sequencing used peripheral blood, collected on day 0 of AZD1222 vaccination. These receptors were collected from an adult in good health. CDR3s include the opening cysteine and the closing phenylalanine or tryptophan. D genes are given only for firm matches. Clone size is not always given. Where it is, it says once, few, many or a class for expanded clones.

CAWSVMQNTEAFF TGTGCCTGGAGTGTAATGCAGAACACTGAAGCTTTCTTT NA TRBV30 NA TRBJ1-1
CASSLAGGPGNEQFF TGCGCCAGCAGCTTAGCGGGAGGGCCCGGCAATGAGCAGTTCTTC TRBD2 TRBV5-1 NA TRBJ2-1
CASSLARLAGGPADTQYF TGTGCCAGCAGCTTAGCGAGGCTAGCGGGGGGGCCCGCAGATACGCAGTATTTT TRBD2 TRBV7-2 NA TRBJ2-3
CASSLDGANVLTF TGCGCCAGCAGCTTGGATGGGGCCAACGTCCTGACTTTC NA TRBV5-1 NA TRBJ2-6
CASRGQAPRAPLHF TGTGCCAGCAGAGGACAGGCGCCTAGGGCACCCCTCCACTTT TRBD1 TRBV7-9 NA TRBJ1-6
CASSGAGTINEQYF TGTGCCAGCAGCGGAGCCGGGACAATTAACGAGCAGTACTTC NA TRBV6-5 NA TRBJ2-7
CSVASGQGNYGYTF TGCAGCGTTGCCTCTGGACAGGGGAACTATGGCTACACCTTC TRBD1 TRBV29-1 NA TRBJ1-2
CASSEGYPSYEQYF TGCGCCAGCAGCGAAGGCTATCCGTCCTACGAGCAGTACTTC NA TRBV5-1 NA TRBJ2-7
CASSLGRAQRDTIYF TGTGCCAGCAGCTTAGGCAGGGCACAACGGGACACCATATATTTT NA TRBV7-8 NA TRBJ1-3
CASSPWRGSGNTIYF TGTGCCAGCAGCCCTTGGAGGGGCTCAGGAAACACCATATATTTT NA TRBV5-5 NA TRBJ1-3
CASSRLGAGELFF TGTGCCAGCAGCCGACTAGGGGCCGGGGAGCTGTTTTTT NA TRBV12-3/TRBV12-4 NA TRBJ2-2
CASRGGVGDDGYTF TGCGCCAGCCGGGGAGGGGTGGGAGATGATGGCTACACCTTC NA TRBV4-3 NA TRBJ1-2
CASSLARTIGELFF TGTGCCAGCAGCTTAGCGCGCACAATCGGGGAGCTGTTTTTT NA TRBV7-2 NA TRBJ2-2
CASSSSTSYEQYF TGTGCCAGCAGCTCCTCCACGTCCTACGAGCAGTACTTC NA TRBV7-2 NA TRBJ2-7
CASSPEAVNQPQHF TGTGCCAGCTCACCGGAGGCGGTTAATCAGCCCCAGCATTTT NA TRBV18 NA TRBJ1-5
CASSSKGRNGHGYTF TGTGCCAGCAGCAGCAAGGGCAGGAACGGGCATGGCTACACCTTC NA TRBV28 NA TRBJ1-2
CASSPRGGFYGYTF TGTGCCAGCAGTCCCCGGGGGGGCTTCTATGGCTACACCTTC NA TRBV5-5 NA TRBJ1-2
CASSLADYYGYTF TGTGCCAGCAGCTTGGCAGACTACTATGGCTACACCTTC NA TRBV5-4 once TRBJ1-2
CASSPSGVNTEAFF TGCGCCAGCAGCCCCTCGGGGGTGAACACTGAAGCTTTCTTT NA TRBV5-1 once TRBJ1-1
CASRDTGRQLFF TGTGCCAGCAGGGATACAGGGCGACAACTGTTTTTT NA TRBV12-3/TRBV12-4 NA TRBJ1-4
CASSYLQGGYGYTF TGTGCCAGCAGTTACCTGCAGGGTGGCTATGGCTACACCTTC NA TRBV6-2/TRBV6-3 NA TRBJ1-2
CSGAGPPRGNEQFF TGCAGCGGTGCGGGCCCCCCGCGGGGAAATGAGCAGTTCTTC NA TRBV29-1 NA TRBJ2-1
CASSLGFSHNNEQFF TGTGCCAGCAGCTTAGGTTTCTCCCACAACAATGAGCAGTTCTTC NA TRBV7-3 NA TRBJ2-1
CASSKTGDSGNTIYF TGTGCCAGTAGTAAGACAGGTGATTCTGGAAACACCATATATTTT NA TRBV19 NA TRBJ1-3
CASSFRQGANTGELFF TGTGCCAGCAGTTTTAGGCAGGGCGCGAACACCGGGGAGCTGTTTTTT NA TRBV27 NA TRBJ2-2
CASSLAQGSTGELFF TGCGCCAGCAGCTTGGCGCAGGGGAGCACCGGGGAGCTGTTTTTT NA TRBV5-1 NA TRBJ2-2
CASSQPGQGIYEQYF TGTGCCAGCAGCCAGCCGGGACAGGGAATTTACGAGCAGTACTTC TRBD1 TRBV3-1/TRBV3-2 NA TRBJ2-7
CASSLGTSGGGGYTF TGTGCCAGCAGCTTAGGGACCTCGGGAGGGGGAGGCTACACCTTC NA TRBV7-2 NA TRBJ1-2
CSAQGQFGANVLTF TGCAGCGCCCAGGGGCAGTTTGGGGCCAACGTCCTGACTTTC NA TRBV29-1 NA TRBJ2-6
CASSFQLDTSEAFF TGTGCCAGCAGCTTTCAGTTGGATACGTCTGAAGCTTTCTTT NA TRBV5-6 NA TRBJ1-1